Each of the 4 T cell receptor beta chains below was sequenced from the same sample in a study of control samples from healthy donors and cancer patients (TCRdb year 2020). To prepare the library, the immunoSEQ multiplex PCR assay was applied. As stored in TCRdb, this immuneACCESS dataset retains in-frame rearrangements with V and J assigned. A fraction of the clones does not appear; measured against another copy, unresolved V genes explain less than half of the discrepancy, and the remainder lacks a known reason. The sample contains 50,000 or so clones, roughly 92% of them found a single time. 23% of the sample is taken by the ten largest. The sequencing input was PBMCs. These receptors were taken from a woman aged 45-59 years with head and neck cancer.

The chain recombines TRBV19 with TRBJ1-5, with TRBD1 matching over 10 bases. The ends lost 7 bases at V and 3 bases at J; junction bases unmatched: 6. The length of the CDR3 is 15 residues. The germline CDR1 and CDR2 sequences are LNHDA and SQIVND (reference sequence). CDR3 protein: CASTRDRGYNQPQHF. The DNA for the CDR3 is TGTGCCAGTACTAGGGACAGGGGTTACAATCAGCCCCAGCATTTT.

The rearrangement links TRBV6-1 to TRBJ2-3, with 9 bases matching TRBD2. This CDR3 has 17 amino acids. Germline CDR1 is MNHNS and CDR2 is SASEGT. Trimming removed 1 base from V and 3 bases from J; junction bases left unmatched: 8. The CDR3 loop is CASSEVRVAGDTDTQYF. The CDR3 nucleotides are TGTGCCAGCAGTGAAGTTCGAGTAGCGGGGGATACAGATACGCAGTATTTT.

The J gene is TRBJ1-3, the V gene TRBV15; no reliable D call. V was shortened by 4 bases and J by 0 bases, with 7 bases between the two germline ends. Germline V lookup: CDR1 LNHNV, CDR2 YYDKDF (reference sequence). There are 14 residues in the CDR3. In DNA, the CDR3 is TGTGCCACCAGCAACCCTAGCTCTGGAAACACCATATATTTT. This encodes CATSNPSSGNTIYF.

The gene calls are TRBV30 and TRBJ1-2; TRBD1 is a possible D gene (6 bases). With 8 bases removed from V and 8 bases from J, the gap between germline ends came to 27 bases. The CDR3 totals 15 residues. From germline, CDR1 is GTSNPN and CDR2 SVGIG (reference sequence). The CDR3 spells CALDTTGGMTGGYTF. As DNA, the CDR3 is TGTGCCCTTGATACCACCGGGGGCATGACGGGGGGCTACACCTTC.